The sequence of this T cell receptor (beta chain) was determined in a study of Japanese encephalitis immunity and Zika vaccine responses (dated by TCRdb to the early 2020s). Regarding the study in general: The included participants were given three 5.0 ug doses of alum-adjuvanted ZPIV at weeks 0, 4 and 28. Two to three months ahead of the first ZPIV dose, 11 to 13 participants were given JEV vaccine (IXIARO) as a two-dose regimen with the doses 28 days apart. Before ZPIV, about a dozen participants were given one dose of YFV vaccine (YF-VAX), while roughly 10 participants were flavivirus-naive. Several representative participants per pre-vaccination group were picked for TCR sequencing, using samples from week 52 and from week 0, the point after pre-vaccination but before ZPIV. TCR repertoires from a few flavivirus-naive individuals were also analyzed at weeks 2, 6 and 52 after the start of ZPIV vaccination. For stimulation, either ZIKV structural-protein peptide pools divided into flavivirus-conserved and non-conserved sets were used, or JEV or YFV peptides matching the pre-vaccination. The ZIKV peptides, 15-mers that overlapped by 11 residues, were chosen for containing NetMHCpan/NetMHCII-predicted epitopes with affinity below 50 nM. The study examined whether earlier vaccination against Japanese encephalitis virus (JEV) or yellow fever virus (YFV) influenced CD4 T cell responses to the Zika vaccine. Study-wide findings and limitations: Only a subset of trial participants with three doses and adequate samples was analyzed, not the entire vaccinated cohort. Samples were clustered by participant, with no similarity observed between individuals, suggesting that no public TCRs were detected. The individual peptides behind the cross-reactive responses were not identified because limits on sample size made peptide-pool deconvolution impossible. In JEV-pre-vaccinated donors, the repertoire richness of CD4 T cells responding to conserved ZIKV epitopes decreased significantly after ZPIV. CD8 T cell responses of very low magnitude were detected against ZIKV peptide pools and were observed in only a few individuals. Compared with YFV-pre-vaccinated donors, JEV-pre-vaccinated donors had higher repertoire similarity across time-points and stimulations, indicating that more clonotypes were common to ZIKV and JEV stimulation.

Libraries were built with 5' RACE. Before sequencing, the TCRbeta libraries were pooled in amounts proportional to the number of cells sorted for each library. Total RNA from sorted cells was extracted with RNAzol RT, and cDNA was made with an oligo(dT) primer and a template-switching oligo. Using Kapa HiFi, PCR amplified the TCRbeta V-CDR3-J region between a SMARTer oligo primer and a TCRbeta constant-region primer. Illumina adaptors and sample-specific index barcodes were added in a second PCR, followed by HighPrep bead cleanup and Bioanalyzer confirmation of a band of roughly 650 bp. Libraries were sequenced on an Illumina MiSeq with 2x151 bp paired-end reads. In the original analysis: An in-house Java program demultiplexed the reads, and MiXCR assigned TCRbeta annotations and counted clonotypes. Repertoire overlap was assessed with Morisita-Horn indices from the R package vegan, and UPGMA clustering and Circos plots of recurring clonotypes were generated. Shannon diversity and richness were normalized to the highest possible value given the input cell numbers, yielding values from 0 to 1. CDR3beta sequences were aligned using MUSCLE, distances were calculated using SeqinR, and multidimensional scaling was plotted in R. TCRdb reprocessed the public reads (quality trimming at Q25 with fastp, clone calling with MiXCR) and kept in-frame beta chains. Rows are unified per CDR3 protein, each entry keeping the most common DNA and genes. It is TCRdb's table, rather than the study itself, that gives the V and J calls and clone size. This sample holds 1,500 to 2,000 distinct CDR3 sequences; about 5.2% were observed only once. Approximately 30% of the sample lies in the top ten.

Concerning this clonotype itself: Qualities for individual bases were not recorded, and no much larger clone is one base off.

After labeling with CellTrace CFSE, PBMCs were cultured for around six days in RPMI containing roughly 8% human serum along with peptide pools, each at roughly 0.94 ug/mL. Unfixed proliferating CD4 T cells were sorted on a BD FACSAria as live CD56-CD19-CD16-CD3+CD4+ CFSE-low cells. Enrolled adults were healthy and were found to be seronegative for ZIKV, JEV, YFV, DENV and WNV by microneutralization screening. Samples came from a phase 1, double-blinded, randomized, placebo-controlled trial of an alum-adjuvanted Zika purified-inactivated virus (ZPIV) vaccine. Peripheral blood mononuclear cells were isolated by standard procedure and were kept frozen in liquid nitrogen until use. From the cysteine up to the phenylalanine, the CDR3 has a length of 18 residues. Only the CDR3 DNA stays, 54 bases, in frame from base 1. Germline trimming: 3 bases from V, 0 bases from J; junction bases outside gene matches: 6. CDR1 and CDR2 are drawn from the germline V gene (reference sequence): SEHNR, FQNEAQ.

The receptor comes from an adult woman who received an inactivated Zika virus vaccine. The V and J segments used are TRBV7-9 and TRBJ2-6; a stretch of 9 junction bases matches TRBD1. Sequenced here: antigen-activated CD4+ T cells from blood, cultured, sampled during a Zika inactivated vaccine study. The DNA sequence follows: TGTGCCAGCAGCTTGGACGACAGGGGGTACTCTGGGGCCAACGTCCTGACTTTC. Its protein is CASSLDDRGYSGANVLTF. Full variable domain (CDR3 extended with the reference TRBV7-9 and TRBJ2-6 proteins): DTGVSQNPRHKITKRGQNVTFRCDPISEHNRLYWYRQTLGQGPEFLTYFQNEAQLEKSRLLSDRFSAERPKGSFSTLEIQRTEQGDSAMYLCASSLDDRGYSGANVLTFGAGSRLTVL.